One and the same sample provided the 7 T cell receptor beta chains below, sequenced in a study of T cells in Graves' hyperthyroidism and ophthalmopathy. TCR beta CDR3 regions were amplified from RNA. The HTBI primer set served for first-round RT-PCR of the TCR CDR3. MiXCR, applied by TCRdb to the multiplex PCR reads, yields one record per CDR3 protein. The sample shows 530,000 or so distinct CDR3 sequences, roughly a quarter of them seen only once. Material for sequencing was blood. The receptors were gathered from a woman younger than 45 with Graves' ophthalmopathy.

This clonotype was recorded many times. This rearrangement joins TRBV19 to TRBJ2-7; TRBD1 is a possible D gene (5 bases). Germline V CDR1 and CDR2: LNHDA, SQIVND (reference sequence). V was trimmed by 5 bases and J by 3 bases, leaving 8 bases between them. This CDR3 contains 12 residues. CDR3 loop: CASSDQGYEQYF. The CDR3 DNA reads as TGTGCCAGTAGTGATCAGGGCTACGAGCAGTACTTC. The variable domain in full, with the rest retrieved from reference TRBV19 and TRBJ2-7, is DGGITQSPKYLFRKEGQNVTLSCEQNLNHDAMYWYRQDPGQGLRLIYYSQIVNDFQKGDIAEGYSVSREKKESFPLTVTSAQKNPTAFYLCASSDQGYEQYFGPGTRLTVT.

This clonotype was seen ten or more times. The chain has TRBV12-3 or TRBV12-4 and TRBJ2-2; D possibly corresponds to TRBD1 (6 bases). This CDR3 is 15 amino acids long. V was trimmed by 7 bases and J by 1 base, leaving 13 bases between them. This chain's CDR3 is CASTRQAMNTGELFF. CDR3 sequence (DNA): TGTGCCAGCACCCGACAGGCGATGAACACCGGGGAGCTGTTTTTT.

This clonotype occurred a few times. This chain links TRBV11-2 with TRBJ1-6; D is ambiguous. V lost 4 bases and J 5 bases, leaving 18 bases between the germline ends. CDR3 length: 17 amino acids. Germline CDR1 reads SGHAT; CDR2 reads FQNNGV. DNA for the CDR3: TGTGCCAGCAGCTCGGGCATGGGTTCCCGGGATAATTCACCCCTCCACTTT. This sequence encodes CASSSGMGSRDNSPLHF.

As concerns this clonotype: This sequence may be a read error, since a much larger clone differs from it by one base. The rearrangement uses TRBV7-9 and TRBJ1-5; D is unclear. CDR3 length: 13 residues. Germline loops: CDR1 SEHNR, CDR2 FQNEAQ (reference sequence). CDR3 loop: CASSSEGLQPKHF. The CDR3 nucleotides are TGTGCCAGCAGCTCCGAAGGTTTACAGCCCAAGCATTTT.

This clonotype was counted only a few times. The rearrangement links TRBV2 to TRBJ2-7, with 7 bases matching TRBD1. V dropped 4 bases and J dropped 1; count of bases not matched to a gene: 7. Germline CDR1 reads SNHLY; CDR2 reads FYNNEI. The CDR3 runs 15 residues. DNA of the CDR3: TGTGCCAGCAGTGTAGAACAGGGGTGGTCCTACGAGCAGTACTTC. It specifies CASSVEQGWSYEQYF. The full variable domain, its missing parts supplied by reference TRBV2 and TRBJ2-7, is EPEVTQTPSHQVTQMGQEVILRCVPISNHLYFYWYRQILGQKVEFLVSFYNNEISEKSEIFDDQFSVERPDGSNFTLKIRSTKLEDSAMYFCASSVEQGWSYEQYFGPGTRLTVT.

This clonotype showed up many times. CDR3 sequence reads: CASSATMTGSGYTF. As DNA, the CDR3 is TGTGCCAGCAGTGCAACTATGACAGGGAGTGGCTACACCTTC. The chain links TRBV2 to TRBJ1-2; 7 bases line up with TRBD1. With 4 bases clipped from V and 7 bases from J, the junction kept 9 bases outside the gene matches. CDR3 length equals 14 residues. In germline, CDR1 is SNHLY, CDR2 FYNNEI.

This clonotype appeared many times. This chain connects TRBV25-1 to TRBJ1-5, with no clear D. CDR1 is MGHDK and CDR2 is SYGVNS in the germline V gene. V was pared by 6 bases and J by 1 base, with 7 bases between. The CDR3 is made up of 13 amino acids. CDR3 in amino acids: CASRGSSNQPQHF. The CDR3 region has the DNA TGTGCCAGCAGGGGTTCGAGCAATCAGCCCCAGCATTTT.